Shown below are 8 T cell receptor beta chains from a single sample sequenced in a study of cytomegalovirus exposure and HLA in healthy donors. The PCR made use of 60 Vbeta and 13 Jbeta primers. The method was immunoSEQ multiplex PCR; TCRdb's version includes in-frame clones alone and lacks a portion of them. The sample lists over 100,000 clones, approximately 80% occurring once. Material: PBMCs. The receptors here all came from a woman aged 30 to 39 in good health and CMV-seronegative.

This clone has just a few counts. The chain joins TRBV19 to TRBJ1-2; weak D call: TRBD1 (5 bases). Trimming took off 1 base at V and 3 bases at J, with 12 bases between the two ends. Per the germline V gene, CDR1 is LNHDA and CDR2 is SQIVND (reference sequence). The CDR3 spans 15 residues. The CDR3: CASSIVGWDYYGYTF. The DNA of the CDR3 is TGTGCCAGTAGTATAGTCGGGTGGGACTACTATGGCTACACCTTC.

The chain couples TRBV7-8 to TRBJ1-5; D unresolved. V was trimmed by 1 base and J by 4 bases, leaving 8 bases between them. Germline values: CDR1 SGHVS, CDR2 FQNEAQ. The CDR3 length is 14 residues. CDR3 nucleotides: TGTGCCAGCAGCTTAGACAGCTTTAATCAGCCCCAGCATTTT. It translates to CASSLDSFNQPQHF.

The genes are TRBV5-1 and TRBJ2-7, with 12 positions matching TRBD1. V shed 1 base and J 5 bases; nucleotides not matched to a gene: 7. Per germline, CDR1 SGHRS and CDR2 YFSETQ. The CDR3 totals 16 residues. The CDR3 spells CASSLTPGTGGHEQYF. Written as DNA, the CDR3 is TGCGCCAGCAGCTTGACCCCCGGGACAGGGGGCCACGAGCAGTACTTC.

The chain recombines TRBV14 with TRBJ1-5; 9 nucleotides align to TRBD1. Germline V gives CDR1 SGHDN, CDR2 FVKESK. The CDR3 is 14 residues long. Trimming removed 4 bases from V and 4 bases from J; junction bases left unmatched: 2. CDR3 bases: TGTGCCAGCAGCCTCGGGACAGGGAATCAGCCCCAGCATTTT. It specifies CASSLGTGNQPQHF.

This rearrangement joins TRBV30 to TRBJ2-7, with TRBD1 matching over 12 bases. The CDR3 length is 14 residues. Germline assignment: CDR1 GTSNPN and CDR2 SVGIG (reference sequence). Unmatched junction bases numbered 2, after V lost 3 bases and J lost 2 bases. The CDR3 nucleotides are TGTGCCTGGAGCGGGGACAGGGGGCCCTACGAGCAGTACTTC. It specifies CAWSGDRGPYEQYF.

The chain recombines TRBV5-6 with TRBJ2-3; weak D call: TRBD1 (6 bases). Germline V gene sequence: CDR1 SGHDT, CDR2 YYEEEE. V was shortened by 0 bases and J by 1 base, with 15 bases between the two germline ends. CDR3 length: 17 amino acids. The CDR3 loop is CASSLAATGTRTDTQYF. The CDR3 nucleotides are TGTGCCAGCAGCTTGGCGGCGACAGGAACTCGCACAGATACGCAGTATTTT. Full variable domain (rest looked up from reference TRBV5-6 and TRBJ2-3): DAGVTQSPTHLIKTRGQQVTLRCSPKSGHDTVSWYQQALGQGPQFIFQYYEEEERQRGNFPDRFSGHQFPNYSSELNVNALLLGDSALYLCASSLAATGTRTDTQYFGPGTRLTVL.

The rearrangement links TRBV2 to TRBJ1-3, with 9 positions matching TRBD1. Germline trimming cut 6 bases from V and 3 bases from J; bases unmatched to any gene: 9. The CDR3 length is 16 residues. From germline, CDR1 is SNHLY and CDR2 FYNNEI. The CDR3 reads CASSLDGTGNGNTIYF. The DNA of the CDR3 is TGTGCCAGCAGCCTAGATGGGACAGGGAATGGAAACACCATATATTTT. The complete variable domain, with remaining parts taken from reference TRBV2 and TRBJ1-3, reads EPEVTQTPSHQVTQMGQEVILRCVPISNHLYFYWYRQILGQKVEFLVSFYNNEISEKSEIFDDQFSVERPDGSNFTLKIRSTKLEDSAMYFCASSLDGTGNGNTIYFGEGSWLTVV.

The genes are TRBV30 and TRBJ2-3; 7 positions match TRBD2. This CDR3 contains 15 residues. From germline, CDR1 is GTSNPN and CDR2 SVGIG (reference sequence). The CDR3 region is CAHERLADTTDTQYF. CDR3 sequence (DNA): TGTGCTCACGAGCGGCTAGCGGACACCACAGATACGCAGTATTTT.